This T cell receptor (beta chain) was profiled in a study of blood T cells in healthy people across ages. Study-wide points: Long-lived donors had more naive CD4+ cells and higher diversity than aged donors.

In each sample, at least 6 million PBMCs were isolated. A note on this clonotype: Its specificity is not known.

The germline CDR1 and CDR2 sequences are ENHRY and SYGVKD. The CDR3 length is 13 residues. The second PCR ran about 6 to 11 cycles with a sample-barcoded 5' primer and J-beta primers. A template-switch adaptor with 12 random nucleotides tagged each cDNA molecule. In TCRdb, the 5' RACE reads were re-called with MiXCR into one record per CDR3 protein. The repertoire holds some 780,000 distinct CDR3 sequences, with roughly 56% as singletons. The clonotype comes from a man between 35 and 55 years old in good health. The rearrangement joins TRBV10-3 to TRBJ2-7, with D unclear. The J call may not be correct, given that the DNA end is closer to TRBJ2-5. The specimen was blood. The DNA for the CDR3 is TGTGCCATCAGCCGCCGGATTCAAGAGACCCAGTACTTC. This translates into CAISRRIQETQYF.